Listed below are T cell receptor beta chains from one sample, sequenced in a study of cytomegalovirus exposure and HLA in healthy donors. Measured with immunoSEQ multiplex PCR; TCRdb has only the in-frame clones, and not every one. The repertoire holds about 130,000 clones, approximately 80% seen once, with about 3.4% in the top ten. Material: PBMCs. These receptors originate from a man in his forties in good health and CMV-seronegative. Each CDR3 is given without its conserved first and last residue. D genes are given only for firm matches.

v_call	d_call	j_call	cdr3_aa
TRBV7-9	.	TRBJ2-5	ASSSGNQETQY
TRBV7-9	.	TRBJ1-4	ASSVGPGEKLF
TRBV14	TRBD1	TRBJ2-5	ASSRQGAQETQY
TRBV7-2	TRBD1	TRBJ1-4	ASSPRQGNGEKLF
TRBV29-1	.	TRBJ2-5	SAGGLSQETQY
TRBV19	.	TRBJ2-3	ASSIDGRSTDTQY
TRBV7-6	TRBD1	TRBJ2-7	ASSPPGQGFEQY
TRBV5-1	TRBD1	TRBJ1-1	ASSLIYRGRNTEAF
TRBV5-5	.	TRBJ1-5	ASSLNGEVSQPQH
TRBV4-2	TRBD2	TRBJ2-7	ASSLLAGDEQY
TRBV5-1	TRBD1	TRBJ2-1	ASSATGNNEQF
TRBV9	.	TRBJ2-6	ASSVATGSGANVLT
TRBV6-5	TRBD2	TRBJ2-7	ASSPQRGNSYEQY
TRBV19	TRBD1	TRBJ1-5	ASSGTGGNQPQH
TRBV7-2	TRBD1	TRBJ1-3	ASSLNRGAGNTIY
TRBV2	TRBD1	TRBJ2-1	ASRNGQGWNEQF
TRBV30	TRBD2	TRBJ2-1	AWSVRGGRRNEQF
TRBV4-3	.	TRBJ2-7	ASSYRLAYEQY
TRBV5-6	.	TRBJ2-7	ASSHRNPYEQY
TRBV6-4	.	TRBJ2-2	ASSENPRGELF
TRBV18	.	TRBJ2-7	ASSPRLEEYEQY
TRBV7-9	.	TRBJ1-1	ASSLGGGGMNTEAF
TRBV27	.	TRBJ1-1	ASSLVGGRTEAF
TRBV7-9	TRBD1	TRBJ1-2	ASSLGGTGEDGYT
TRBV11-2	TRBD1	TRBJ1-6	ASSLWGQTYNSPLH
TRBV28	.	TRBJ2-7	ASSLWATSSYEQY
TRBV5-6	.	.	ASSLSHEQY
TRBV5-1	TRBD1	TRBJ1-1	ASRLDRTNTEAF
TRBV7-9	TRBD1	TRBJ2-1	ASSLGTGENNEQF
TRBV29-1	TRBD2	TRBJ2-7	SVRPGREGYEQY
TRBV27	.	TRBJ2-1	ASTQSQGWYNEQF
TRBV15	.	TRBJ1-2	ATSRDRGALNYGYT
TRBV9	.	TRBJ2-2	ASSVVQGSVFSGELF
TRBV4-1	TRBD1	TRBJ1-1	ASSQDRGRGRNTEAF
TRBV12-5	.	TRBJ2-7	ASGLVQRDYEQY
TRBV5-1	.	TRBJ2-1	ASSFTGGYYNEQF
TRBV6-4	.	TRBJ2-3	ASSEQHTDTQY
TRBV5-4	TRBD1	TRBJ1-2	ASSSRTGNYGYT
TRBV7-9	.	TRBJ1-1	ASSYGSTEAF
TRBV15	.	TRBJ2-2	ATSYRQANTGELF
TRBV9	.	TRBJ2-3	ASSGGPTDTQY
TRBV27	TRBD2	TRBJ2-1	ASAPLTSGIYNEQF
TRBV30	.	TRBJ2-3	AWDRGTTDTQY
TRBV10-3	TRBD2	TRBJ2-7	AISGASGTYEQY
TRBV18	TRBD1	TRBJ2-1	ASSPGTGSDEQF
TRBV28	TRBD1	TRBJ1-5	VSTGVNQPQH
TRBV27	.	TRBJ2-5	ASSGGAVETQY
TRBV7-2	TRBD2	TRBJ2-1	ASSLVAGNYNEQF
TRBV7-9	TRBD1	TRBJ2-4	ASSRDSVLQNIQY
TRBV2	.	TRBJ1-2	ASRRTTPNYGYT
TRBV28	.	TRBJ1-6	ASSFAAGKSPLH
TRBV30	.	TRBJ1-5	AWSGGGAINQPQH
TRBV5-4	TRBD2	TRBJ2-7	ASRAGTSVEQY
TRBV5-1	.	TRBJ2-5	ASSRNRVLETQY
TRBV4-3	.	TRBJ1-2	ASSQGSGSYGYT
TRBV6-6	TRBD2	TRBJ2-7	ASSPGLAWTYEQY
TRBV4-3	.	TRBJ2-7	ASSQEGPPTYEQY
TRBV7-9	TRBD1	TRBJ2-1	ASSLGPGQGTEQF
TRBV6-5	TRBD1	TRBJ2-7	ASRHGDRGSYEQY